These 11 T cell receptor beta chains came from one sample sequenced in a study of blood T cells in healthy people across ages. A second 7 to 11 cycle PCR used barcoded and J-beta primers. TCRdb re-derived calls from the 5' RACE reads in MiXCR, one entry per CDR3 protein. The top ten hold roughly 10% of the sample, which has about 930,000 distinct CDR3 sequences, just under 30% seen once. The data also belong to a second study, concerning T cells of mothers and their children.

Sequenced material: blood. The receptor source for this set is a woman aged 40-49 years in good health.

The rearrangement joins TRBV30 to TRBJ1-1; TRBD1 matches 8 bases. Germline CDR1 and CDR2: GTSNPN and SVGIG (reference sequence). The junction had 2 bases not matched to a gene; V was cut back by 0 bases and J by 5 bases. The CDR3 contains 13 residues. This chain's CDR3 is CAWSVDRGTEAFF. The CDR3 DNA reads TGTGCCTGGAGTGTAGACAGGGGAACTGAAGCTTTCTTT.

This clonotype has a handful of counts. As DNA, the CDR3 is TGTGCCAGCAGCCCTCGACTAGCGGGGGGGCCGAATTTGGAGACCCAGTACTTC. Protein product: CASSPRLAGGPNLETQYF. The V call is TRBV7-3, the J call TRBJ2-5, with 14 bases fitting TRBD2. CDR1 and CDR2 (germline): SGHTA, FQGTGA. V lost 5 bases to trimming and J lost 5 bases; unmatched junction nucleotides: 13. The CDR3 has 18 amino acids.

This chain links TRBV6-1 with TRBJ2-7; 7 bases match TRBD1. The CDR3 runs to 13 residues. V trimming: 7 bases; J trimming: 4 bases; junction bases outside the gene matches: 7. Per the germline V gene, CDR1 is MNHNS and CDR2 is SASEGT. The CDR3 sequence: CASTVTGAYEQYF. The CDR3 nucleotides read TGTGCCAGCACTGTCACAGGGGCGTACGAGCAGTACTTC.

This clonotype turned up a few times. The chain employs TRBV4-1 and TRBJ1-1, with D unclear. Trimming left V 0 bases short and J 2 bases short, with 10 bases between. The CDR3 extends over 15 amino acids. Germline CDR1 is MGHRA and CDR2 is YSYEKL. The chain's CDR3 is CASSQDRSLNTEAFF. In nucleotides, the CDR3 is TGCGCCAGCAGCCAAGATCGGAGTCTTAACACTGAAGCTTTCTTT.

In this sample, this clonotype turned up many times. This chain links TRBV5-1 with TRBJ2-1; 9 bases map to TRBD1. Trimming at V came to 4 bases and at J to 5 bases, leaving 4 bases not matched to a gene. Germline values: CDR1 SGHRS, CDR2 YFSETQ. There are 14 residues in the CDR3. The CDR3 spells CASSTYRGHNEQFF. Here the CDR3 DNA reads TGCGCCAGCAGCACCTACAGGGGGCACAATGAGCAGTTCTTC.

In regard to this clonotype: This may come from a read error, since a much larger clone is one base off. The rearrangement links TRBV9 to TRBJ2-1; a possible D gene is TRBD2 (6 bases). V lost 4 bases, J lost 8 bases, and 25 bases lay in between. Looked up from germline, CDR1 is SGDLS and CDR2 is YYNGEE. The CDR3 is made up of 17 amino acids. The DNA of the CDR3 is TGTGCCAGCAGCCCCTCGGATGGGGAGGTTCTCCACGATGAGCAGTTCTTC. Encoded protein: CASSPSDGEVLHDEQFF. Variable domain in full (rest from reference TRBV9 and TRBJ2-1): DSGVTQTPKHLITATGQRVTLRCSPRSGDLSVYWYQQSLDQGLQFLIQYYNGEERAKGNILERFSAQQFPDLHSELNLSSLELGDSALYFCASSPSDGEVLHDEQFFGPGTRLTVL.

V and J are TRBV7-3 and TRBJ1-3, with D possibly matching TRBD1 (5 bases). V was trimmed by 4 bases and J by 2 bases, leaving 9 bases between them. The germline V gene encodes CDR1 SGHTA and CDR2 FQGTGA. The CDR3 spans 14 residues. This chain's CDR3 is CASSSGTTGNTIYF. The DNA for the CDR3 is TGTGCCAGCAGCTCCGGGACTACTGGAAACACCATATATTTT.

The chain has TRBV12-3 or TRBV12-4 and TRBJ2-5, with 9 bases matching TRBD1. The DNA end lines up better with TRBJ2-7; the J call may be wrong. The length of the CDR3 is 14 residues. The CDR3, as DNA: TGTGCCAGCAGTCGGGACAGGGTTACGAACGAGCAGTACTTC. It codes for CASSRDRVTNEQYF.

The chain joins TRBV28 to TRBJ2-7; 13 nucleotides agree with TRBD2. Germline-derived CDR1 and CDR2 are MDHEN and SYDVKM. The CDR3 consists of 17 residues. The V gene end was trimmed by 4 bases and the J gene end by 0 bases; junction bases not matched to a gene: 6. The CDR3 sequence: CASSSPGLAGTSYEQYF. For the CDR3, the DNA is TGTGCCAGCAGTTCCCCGGGACTAGCGGGGACCTCCTACGAGCAGTACTTC. Full variable domain (remainder filled in from reference TRBV28 and TRBJ2-7): DVKVTQSSRYLVKRTGEKVFLECVQDMDHENMFWYRQDPGLGLRLIYFSYDVKMKEKGDIPEGYSVSREKKERFSLILESASTNQTSMYLCASSSPGLAGTSYEQYFGPGTRLTVT.

This chain uses TRBV7-2 with TRBJ1-1; possible D gene TRBD1, 5 bases. The ends were cut back, 2 bases at V and 0 bases at J, with 19 bases in the middle. CDR1 is SGHTA, CDR2 FQGNSA, per germline. The CDR3 totals 18 residues. CDR3 DNA: TGTGCCAGCAGCTTAAGATATTCGGGGACGGCAATGAACACTGAAGCTTTCTTT. As protein: CASSLRYSGTAMNTEAFF.

This clonotype was recorded a few times. This chain connects TRBV28 to TRBJ2-3; 11 bases line up with TRBD1. CDR1 and CDR2 (germline): MDHEN, SYDVKM. Trimming at V came to 3 bases and at J to 3 bases, leaving 20 bases not matched to a gene. This CDR3 comprises 21 residues. The CDR3 here is CASSFPGQGARGLVVTDTQYF. CDR3 bases: TGTGCCAGCAGTTTCCCAGGACAGGGGGCGAGAGGTTTAGTGGTGACAGATACGCAGTATTTT.